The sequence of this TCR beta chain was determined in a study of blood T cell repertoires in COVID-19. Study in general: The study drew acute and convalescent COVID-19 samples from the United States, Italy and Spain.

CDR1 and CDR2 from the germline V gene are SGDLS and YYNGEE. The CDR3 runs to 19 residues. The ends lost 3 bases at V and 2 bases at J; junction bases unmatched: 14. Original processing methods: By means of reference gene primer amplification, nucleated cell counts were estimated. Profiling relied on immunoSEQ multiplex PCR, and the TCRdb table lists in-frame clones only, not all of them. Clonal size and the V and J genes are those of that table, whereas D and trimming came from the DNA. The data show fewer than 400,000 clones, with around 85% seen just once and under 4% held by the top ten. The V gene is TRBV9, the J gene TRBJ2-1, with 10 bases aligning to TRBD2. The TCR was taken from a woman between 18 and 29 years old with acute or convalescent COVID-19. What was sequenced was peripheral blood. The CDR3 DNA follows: TGTGCCAGCAGCGCCCCGGGACTAGCGCCCTTTAGGCCCTACAATGAGCAGTTCTTC. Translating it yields CASSAPGLAPFRPYNEQFF. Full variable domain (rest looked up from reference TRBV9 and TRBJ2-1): DSGVTQTPKHLITATGQRVTLRCSPRSGDLSVYWYQQSLDQGLQFLIQYYNGEERAKGNILERFSAQQFPDLHSELNLSSLELGDSALYFCASSAPGLAPFRPYNEQFFGPGTRLTVL.